The next 14 T cell receptor beta chains were all read from a single sample in a study of cytomegalovirus exposure and HLA in healthy donors. PCR involved 60 Vbeta and 13 Jbeta primers. Data came from immunoSEQ multiplex PCR; TCRdb stores just in-frame clones and leaves some out. Altogether 150,000 to 200,000 clones are present, approximately 80% being singletons, with the ten largest covering roughly 0.7%. The sample consisted of PBMCs. The receptors shown here come from a boy under 18 in good health and CMV-seronegative.

The rearrangement uses TRBV9 and TRBJ2-1, with 10 bases that match TRBD2. CDR3 size: 15 residues. Germline trimming cut 3 bases from V and 5 bases from J; bases unmatched to any gene: 5. The germline CDR1 and CDR2 sequences are SGDLS and YYNGEE. The CDR3 bases are TGTGCCAGCAGCGCTTCTACTAGCGGGAACAATGAGCAGTTCTTC. It is translated as CASSASTSGNNEQFF.

The gene calls are TRBV6-5 and TRBJ2-1; 7 bases are a match to TRBD2. V shed 6 bases, J shed 7 bases, and the junction held 9 bases outside the gene matches. This CDR3 comprises 14 residues. Germline CDR1 MNHEY, CDR2 SVGAGI. CDR3 bases: TGTGCCAGCAGCCTAGCGGATGGGTGGAATGAGCAGTTCTTC. Translating it yields CASSLADGWNEQFF.

The V gene is TRBV5-1, the J gene TRBJ1-2; D gene unclear. The CDR3 consists of 14 residues. The germline CDR1 and CDR2 sequences are SGHRS and YFSETQ. With 4 bases removed from V and 1 base from J, the gap between germline ends came to 11 bases. This CDR3 reads CASSPSGDNYGYTF. The CDR3 DNA follows: TGCGCCAGCAGCCCGTCCGGGGATAACTATGGCTACACCTTC.

DNA of the CDR3: TGCGCCAGCAAAGAGACCCAGGGAATCTATGGCTACACCTTC. Translated, it gives CASKETQGIYGYTF. V gene TRBV5-1 combines with J gene TRBJ1-2; the D gene is possibly TRBD1 (5 bases). Trimming took 6 bases from V and 4 from J, leaving 16 bases between them. Germline V gives CDR1 SGHRS, CDR2 YFSETQ. This CDR3 spans 14 amino acids.

The chain employs TRBV19 and TRBJ1-5, with unresolved D. The germline gives CDR1 LNHDA, CDR2 SQIVND (reference sequence). Trimming left V 0 bases short and J 9 bases short, with 9 bases between. The CDR3 loop spans 13 amino acids. Written as DNA, the CDR3 is TGTGCCAGTAGTATAGATTCCCTCCGGCCCCAGCATTTT. Translated: CASSIDSLRPQHF.

The V call is TRBV10-2, the J call TRBJ2-7, with TRBD1 as a possible D gene (6 bases). This CDR3 contains 15 residues. The V end was cut by 7 bases, the J end by 2 bases, with 18 bases between. Germline V gene data show CDR1 as WSHSY and CDR2 as SAAADI. CDR3 DNA: TGCGCCAGCACCGACCCCCGGGACAAAGCCTACGAGCAGTACTTC. Translating gives CASTDPRDKAYEQYF.

Details on this clone: Mismatch with germline at one junction end may stem from a read error. This chain connects TRBV11-3 to TRBJ2-7, with TRBD1 as a possible D gene (5 bases). The CDR3 loop spans 13 amino acids. Looked up from germline, CDR1 is SGHNT and CDR2 is YENEEA. The CDR3 region has the DNA TGTGCCAGCAGCATAGACAGTTCCTACGAGCAGTACTTC. As protein: CASSIDSSYEQYF.

V and J are TRBV30 and TRBJ2-3; D gene unclear. V dropped 4 bases and J dropped 0 bases, with 8 bases sitting between them. Germline CDR1 GTSNPN, CDR2 SVGIG (reference sequence). The CDR3 length is 13 residues. CDR3 nucleotide sequence: TGTGCCTGGACAGGATTTAGCACAGATACGCAGTATTTT. This sequence encodes CAWTGFSTDTQYF. Together with reference TRBV30 and TRBJ2-3, the CDR3 gives the full variable domain: SQTIHQWPATLVQPVGSPLSLECTVEGTSNPNLYWYRQAAGRGLQLLFYSVGIGQISSEVPQNLSASRPQDRQFILSSKKLLLSDSGFYLCAWTGFSTDTQYFGPGTRLTVL.

The chain recombines TRBV19 with TRBJ2-1; 12 bases are shared with TRBD2. The trim removed 3 bases at V and 4 bases at J, leaving 7 bases unmatched. The CDR3 extends over 17 amino acids. Germline CDR1 reads LNHDA; CDR2 reads SQIVND (reference sequence). DNA of the CDR3: TGTGCCAGTAGTATCGCCCGACTAGCGGGGGTTTACAATGAGCAGTTCTTC. Translated: CASSIARLAGVYNEQFF. The full variable domain, its missing parts supplied by reference TRBV19 and TRBJ2-1, is DGGITQSPKYLFRKEGQNVTLSCEQNLNHDAMYWYRQDPGQGLRLIYYSQIVNDFQKGDIAEGYSVSREKKESFPLTVTSAQKNPTAFYLCASSIARLAGVYNEQFFGPGTRLTVL.

The chain links TRBV18 to TRBJ1-1; maybe TRBD1 (5 bases). The CDR3 is made up of 16 amino acids. Germline V CDR1 and CDR2: KGHSH, LQKENI. V was trimmed by 3 bases and J by 3 bases, leaving 17 bases between them. The CDR3 is CASSPLIGGRDTEAFF. Here the CDR3 DNA reads TGTGCCAGCTCACCCTTAATCGGGGGTAGGGACACTGAAGCTTTCTTT.

The chain is built from TRBV9 and TRBJ2-2; TRBD1 is a possible D gene (5 bases). V was trimmed by 0 bases and J by 7 bases, leaving 10 bases between them. The CDR3 loop spans 14 amino acids. The germline V gene encodes CDR1 SGDLS and CDR2 YYNGEE. For the CDR3, the DNA is TGTGCCAGCAGCGTAGATCCTAGGGGCGGGGAGCTGTTTTTT. Translated: CASSVDPRGGELFF.

This sequence joins TRBV5-6 and TRBJ2-6, with D possibly being TRBD1 (5 bases). The V end was cut by 3 bases, the J end by 2 bases, with 15 bases between. The CDR3 contains 17 residues. CDR1 is SGHDT and CDR2 is YYEEEE in the germline V gene. CDR3 in amino acids: CASSSTVFGAGANVLTF. CDR3 in DNA: TGTGCCAGCAGCTCGACAGTTTTTGGCGCTGGGGCCAACGTCCTGACTTTC. The full variable domain, in which reference TRBV5-6 and TRBJ2-6 provide the parts outside the CDR3, is DAGVTQSPTHLIKTRGQQVTLRCSPKSGHDTVSWYQQALGQGPQFIFQYYEEEERQRGNFPDRFSGHQFPNYSSELNVNALLLGDSALYLCASSSTVFGAGANVLTFGAGSRLTVL.

The chain uses TRBV27 and TRBJ1-2; D gene unclear. Germline CDR1 reads MNHEY; CDR2 reads SMNVEV (reference sequence). V lost 0 bases, J lost 4 bases, and 9 bases lay in between. The CDR3 spans 14 residues. The CDR3 coding sequence is TGTGCCAGCAGTTTATCTTCTGGGCGCTATGGCTACACCTTC. This codes for CASSLSSGRYGYTF.

This chain connects TRBV30 to TRBJ1-1; weak D call: TRBD1 (5 bases). Between the trimmed V and J ends, which lost 5 bases and 1 base, there was a span of 17 bases. CDR3 length: 15 residues. Germline V gene data show CDR1 as GTSNPN and CDR2 as SVGIG (reference sequence). The chain's CDR3 is CAWDFLDRKNTEAFF. CDR3 bases: TGTGCCTGGGATTTTTTAGACAGAAAGAACACTGAAGCTTTCTTT. Full variable domain (missing parts from reference TRBV30 and TRBJ1-1): SQTIHQWPATLVQPVGSPLSLECTVEGTSNPNLYWYRQAAGRGLQLLFYSVGIGQISSEVPQNLSASRPQDRQFILSSKKLLLSDSGFYLCAWDFLDRKNTEAFFGQGTRLTVV.